This paragraph covers one T cell receptor (beta chain) sequence. Antigen: not known. The sample is drawn from a study of human CD8 memory T cell subsets. Making the TCR beta libraries relied on UMI-labeled 5' RACE. TCRdb re-called the 5' RACE reads; every CDR3 protein appears as one record, without DNA. In total, the table holds approximately 5,000 distinct CDR3 sequences. Regarding the study as a whole: Only T cell receptor beta chains were sequenced in this study. Precursor exhausted T cells and stem-like memory T cells were similarly highly diverse, while effector memory cells were not.

Enriched by negative magnetic separation, total CD8+ T cells were obtained. It was from duplicate vials of fewer than 160,000 sorted CD8+ T cells per subset that RNA came. Sequencing was performed on CD8+ effector memory T cells (TEM) sorted from PBMCs. Stated subset: effector memory CD8 T cells, CCR7- CD45RO+ CD95+. This clonotype was sampled from a human donor in good health.

The CDR3 loop reads CASSQESPGSSYEQYF. The V call is TRBV4-2, the J call TRBJ2-7; lacking DNA, the TRBD2 call made by TCRdb goes unchecked. CDR3 length: 16 amino acids. CDR1 and CDR2 (germline): LGHNA, YNFKEQ.